Shown below are 22 T cell receptor beta chains from a single sample sequenced in a study of CD8 T cells in Susac syndrome. RNA, at roughly 0.45 to 1 ug, was reverse transcribed with random hexamers. TCRdb ran MiXCR on the immunoSEQ multiplex PCR reads and lists one entry per CDR3 protein. This sample has fewer than 95,000 distinct CDR3 sequences, with 90% to 97% found just once. The source material was CD8+ T cells from PBMCs. All receptors derive from a human donor with Susac syndrome.

The chain recombines TRBV3-1 with TRBJ2-1; D ambiguous. CDR1 and CDR2 (germline): LGHDT, YNNKEL (reference sequence). V was pared by 2 bases and J by 6 bases, with 11 bases between. The CDR3 totals 14 residues. DNA for the CDR3: TGTGCCAGCAGCCAAAGTCCCCCGATCAATGAGCAGTTCTTC. Translated, it gives CASSQSPPINEQFF.

The chain carries TRBV3-1 and TRBJ2-7; D not certain. The germline CDR1 and CDR2 sequences are LGHDT and YNNKEL (reference sequence). Between the trimmed V and J ends, which lost 3 bases and 2 bases, there was a span of 11 bases. The CDR3 spans 14 residues. CDR3 DNA: TGTGCCAGCAGCCAGACTCCGTCCGCCTACGAGCAGTACTTC. Encoded protein: CASSQTPSAYEQYF.

This clonotype appeared a single time. The V call is TRBV2, the J call TRBJ1-5, with TRBD1 matching over 9 bases. V lost 5 bases and J lost 4; bases outside the gene matches: 6. CDR1 is SNHLY, CDR2 FYNNEI, per germline. This CDR3 is built from 15 residues. In DNA, the CDR3 is TGTGCCAGCAGTCAAGGGACAGGGCCTAATCAGCCCCAGCATTTT. It is translated as CASSQGTGPNQPQHF.

The chain recombines TRBV30 with TRBJ1-4; D is ambiguous. CDR3 length: 13 amino acids. The V and J ends lost 5 bases and 5 bases respectively, with 12 bases between them. CDR1 is GTSNPN, CDR2 SVGIG, per germline (reference sequence). In nucleotides, the CDR3 is TGTGCCTGGGAGCCTTCAGACAATGAAAAACTGTTTTTT. This translates into CAWEPSDNEKLFF.

The chain couples TRBV28 to TRBJ1-4, with D maybe TRBD1 (6 bases). Germline V gene lookup returns CDR1 MDHEN and CDR2 SYDVKM. With 5 bases removed from V and 7 bases from J, the gap between germline ends came to 17 bases. The CDR3 has 15 residues. CDR3 nucleotides: TGTGCCAGCAGTCCCCTCTTGGGGGGCCTTGAAAAACTGTTTTTT. This codes for CASSPLLGGLEKLFF.

The chain recombines TRBV3-1 with TRBJ1-2; 7 bases fit TRBD1. The V gene end was trimmed by 2 bases and the J gene end by 4 bases; junction bases not matched to a gene: 7. The germline V gene encodes CDR1 LGHDT and CDR2 YNNKEL (reference sequence). The CDR3 has 15 amino acids. CDR3 sequence (DNA): TGTGCCAGCAGCCAACCAGGGGGGGGAGGCTATGGCTACACCTTC. Protein: CASSQPGGGGYGYTF.

The chain carries TRBV27 and TRBJ2-1, with D unresolved. The CDR3 totals 17 residues. Germline V CDR1 and CDR2: MNHEY, SMNVEV (reference sequence). V was shortened by 4 bases and J by 0 bases, with 16 bases between the two germline ends. The CDR3 protein is CASSWRRTEGSYNEQFF. The CDR3 coding sequence is TGTGCCAGCAGTTGGCGAAGAACAGAAGGCTCCTACAATGAGCAGTTCTTC.

The chain recombines TRBV6-6 with TRBJ1-2; D is possibly TRBD1 (5 bases). Germline V CDR1 and CDR2: MNHNY, SVGAGI (reference sequence). Between the trimmed V and J ends, which lost 2 bases and 4 bases, there was a span of 11 bases. The CDR3 has 14 residues. The DNA of the CDR3 is TGTGCCAGCAGTTACGACAGTCAGAGCTATGGCTACACCTTC. This gives the protein CASSYDSQSYGYTF.

The chain employs TRBV20-1 and TRBJ1-2; no clear D. The CDR3 is 13 amino acids. The V end was cut by 3 bases, the J end by 7 bases, with 15 bases between. The V gene's germline CDR1 is DFQATT and CDR2 SNEGSKA (reference sequence). DNA for the CDR3: TGCAGTGCTAGCCCCGAAGCAGCGGGTGGCTACACCTTC. Protein sequence: CSASPEAAGGYTF.

The table lists this clonotype with a count of one. This chain connects TRBV6-2 or TRBV6-3 to TRBJ1-5; perhaps TRBD1 as D (5 bases). Germline assignment: CDR1 MNHEY and CDR2 SVGEGT. CDR3 length: 12 amino acids. Trimming took 5 bases from V and 5 from J, leaving 7 bases between them. The CDR3 here is CASSGRDQPQHF. CDR3 DNA: TGTGCCAGCAGTGGCAGGGATCAGCCCCAGCATTTT.

The chain is built from TRBV15 and TRBJ1-1; D is possibly TRBD1 (6 bases). The germline V gene has CDR1 LNHNV and CDR2 YYDKDF (reference sequence). The CDR3 is 18 residues long. Trimming took off 2 bases at V and 1 base at J, with 20 bases between the two ends. CDR3 in amino acids: CATSRHEAGTYGNTEAFF. CDR3 DNA: TGTGCCACCAGCAGACACGAGGCAGGGACATATGGGAACACTGAAGCTTTCTTT.

This clonotype showed up just once. This chain uses TRBV20-1 with TRBJ1-1; no clear D gene. V was clipped by 4 bases and J by 0 bases, with 12 bases between them. The CDR3 runs 14 residues. Germline values: CDR1 DFQATT, CDR2 SNEGSKA (reference sequence). The CDR3 DNA reads as TGCAGTGCTACTCCCCTAGGGTTGAACACTGAAGCTTTCTTT. Translating it yields CSATPLGLNTEAFF.

The rearrangement links TRBV19 to TRBJ1-5; 7 bases align to TRBD1. After removal of 1 base from V and 3 bases from J, the junction contained 3 bases not matched to a gene. The CDR3 extends over 15 amino acids. CDR1 is LNHDA, CDR2 SQIVND, per germline (reference sequence). CDR3 sequence reads: CASSIATGYNQPQHF. The CDR3 DNA reads TGTGCCAGTAGTATAGCGACAGGGTACAATCAGCCCCAGCATTTT.

This clonotype was seen only once. This rearrangement joins TRBV5-6 to TRBJ2-7; TRBD2 might be the D (6 bases). Trimming left V 1 base short and J 5 bases short, with 13 bases between. The CDR3 consists of 14 residues. CDR1 and CDR2 (germline): SGHDT, YYEEEE. The chain's CDR3 is CASSLSAGGDEQYF. CDR3 nucleotides: TGTGCCAGCAGCTTGAGTGCAGGCGGGGACGAGCAGTACTTC.

This sequence joins TRBV6-5 and TRBJ2-3; either TRBD1 or TRBD2 may supply D (7 bases each). This CDR3 region has 15 residues. Germline CDR1 reads MNHEY; CDR2 reads SVGAGI. V gave up 5 bases and J gave up 3 bases, with 15 bases separating them. The CDR3 nucleotides read TGTGCCAGCAGTGACCCAGGGGGGGGGACAGATACGCAGTATTTT. Amino acids: CASSDPGGGTDTQYF.

This sequence joins TRBV30 and TRBJ1-2; D remains ambiguous. This CDR3 is built from 15 residues. Germline CDR1 and CDR2: GTSNPN and SVGIG (reference sequence). Trimming removed 0 bases at V and 0 bases at J, with 11 bases between. This CDR3 reads CAWSVGAVSNYGYTF. CDR3 coding DNA: TGTGCCTGGAGTGTTGGAGCAGTTTCTAACTATGGCTACACCTTC. Full variable domain (rest looked up from reference TRBV30 and TRBJ1-2): SQTIHQWPATLVQPVGSPLSLECTVEGTSNPNLYWYRQAAGRGLQLLFYSVGIGQISSEVPQNLSASRPQDRQFILSSKKLLLSDSGFYLCAWSVGAVSNYGYTFGSGTRLTVV.

The chain couples TRBV28 to TRBJ2-7, with D possibly matching TRBD2 (6 bases). Germline V lookup: CDR1 MDHEN, CDR2 SYDVKM. This CDR3 has 12 amino acids. V lost 8 bases and J 5 bases, leaving 13 bases between the germline ends. The CDR3 here is CASRGTSNEQYF. The CDR3 region has the DNA TGTGCCAGCCGCGGGACTTCGAACGAGCAGTACTTC.

The chain is built from TRBV5-1 and TRBJ2-5, with a weak D call TRBD1 (6 bases). Deletions cut 0 bases from V and 1 base from J, with 7 bases between. The CDR3 has 14 residues. CDR1 and CDR2 from the germline V gene are SGHRS and YFSETQ. CDR3 DNA sequence: TGCGCCAGCAGCTTGGAGACAGGCCAAGAGACCCAGTACTTC. This sequence encodes CASSLETGQETQYF.

J is TRBJ2-3 and V is TRBV20-1; no definite D call. The CDR3 is made up of 15 amino acids. V was shortened by 3 bases and J by 4 bases, with 17 bases between the two germline ends. CDR1 is DFQATT, CDR2 SNEGSKA, per germline (reference sequence). Written as DNA, the CDR3 is TGCAGTGCTAGGCCATCGCAGGCCGTCCCAGATACGCAGTATTTT. This translates into CSARPSQAVPDTQYF.

The chain is built from TRBV19 and TRBJ2-1; tentative D call: TRBD1 (5 bases). The length of the CDR3 is 13 residues. The V and J ends lost 2 bases and 6 bases respectively, with 8 bases between them. Germline values: CDR1 LNHDA, CDR2 SQIVND (reference sequence). The CDR3 DNA reads as TGTGCCAGTAGTATAAGGGGAATCAATGAGCAGTTCTTC. Its translation: CASSIRGINEQFF.

The rearrangement joins TRBV28 to TRBJ1-1; D perhaps matches TRBD1 (5 bases). The germline gives CDR1 MDHEN, CDR2 SYDVKM. The CDR3 is 14 residues long. V was cut by 4 bases and J by 7 bases, with 16 bases left in between. The CDR3 is CASSSWAGTYEAFF. The CDR3 coding sequence is TGTGCCAGCAGTTCTTGGGCAGGGACTTATGAAGCTTTCTTT. The full variable domain, rest sourced from reference TRBV28 and TRBJ1-1, is DVKVTQSSRYLVKRTGEKVFLECVQDMDHENMFWYRQDPGLGLRLIYFSYDVKMKEKGDIPEGYSVSREKKERFSLILESASTNQTSMYLCASSSWAGTYEAFFGQGTRLTVV.

V usage is TRBV20-1 and J usage is TRBJ1-2; 9 bases are shared with TRBD1. CDR3 length: 13 residues. V lost 5 bases, J lost 1 base, and 2 bases stayed unmatched. The germline V gene encodes CDR1 DFQATT and CDR2 SNEGSKA (reference sequence). The CDR3 bases are TGCAGTGCTGTGGACAGGGGTAACTATGGCTACACCTTC. Protein: CSAVDRGNYGYTF.